The clone carrying this TCR beta chain was observed once. The data belong to a study of T cells in Graves' hyperthyroidism and ophthalmopathy. TCR beta CDR3 sequences were amplified from RNA transcripts. An initial round of RT-PCR targeting the TCR CDR3 relied on the HTBI primer set. A single record per CDR3 protein comes from TCRdb applying MiXCR to the multiplex PCR reads. The sample carries about 710,000 distinct CDR3 sequences, approximately 16% recorded once. The germline gives CDR1 SGDLS, CDR2 YYNGEE. The CDR3 covers 14 residues. V dropped 4 bases and J dropped 10 bases, with 18 bases sitting between them.

The chain uses TRBV9 and TRBJ1-5; possibly TRBD1 for D (5 bases). The TCR comes from a man aged 18 to 30 with Graves' hyperthyroidism. The sequenced sample consisted of blood. The CDR3 region has the DNA TGTGCCAGCAGCCAAACCCGGGGGTTGTCCCCCCAGCATTTT. This translates into CASSQTRGLSPQHF. The entire variable domain, with the rest obtained from reference TRBV9 and TRBJ1-5, is as follows: DSGVTQTPKHLITATGQRVTLRCSPRSGDLSVYWYQQSLDQGLQFLIQYYNGEERAKGNILERFSAQQFPDLHSELNLSSLELGDSALYFCASSQTRGLSPQHFGDGTRLSIL.